This TCR beta chain was profiled in a study of cytomegalovirus exposure and HLA in healthy donors. Of note for this clone: The junction differs from germline at one of its ends, possibly a read error.

CDR3 length: 12 residues. From germline, CDR1 is SGHDT and CDR2 YYEEEE. The PCR contained 60 Vbeta and 13 Jbeta primers. Some clones are missing from TCRdb's copy, which holds only in-frame ones; the method was immunoSEQ multiplex PCR. The top ten hold more than 3.5% of the sample, which has some 120,000 clones, about 68% seen once. The clonotype originates from a man aged 35-49 years in good health and CMV-seropositive. Sequencing was performed on PBMCs. V and J are TRBV5-6 and TRBJ1-1; 8 positions match TRBD1. As DNA, the CDR3 is TGTGCCAGCAGTTCAGGGGGCACTGAGGCTTTCTTT. Its protein product is CASSSGGTEAFF.